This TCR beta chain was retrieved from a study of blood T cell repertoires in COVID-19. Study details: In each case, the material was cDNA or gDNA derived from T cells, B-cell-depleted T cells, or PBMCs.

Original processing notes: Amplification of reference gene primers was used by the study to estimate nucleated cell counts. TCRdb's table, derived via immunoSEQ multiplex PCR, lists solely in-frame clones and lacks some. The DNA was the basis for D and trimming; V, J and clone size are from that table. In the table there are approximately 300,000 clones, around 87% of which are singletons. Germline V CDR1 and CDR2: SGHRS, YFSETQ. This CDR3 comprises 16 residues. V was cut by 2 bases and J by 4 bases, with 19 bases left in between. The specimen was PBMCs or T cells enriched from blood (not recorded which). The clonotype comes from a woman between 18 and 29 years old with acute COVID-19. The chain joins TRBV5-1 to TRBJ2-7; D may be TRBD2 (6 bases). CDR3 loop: CASSFPPGASVYEQYF. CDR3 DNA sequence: TGCGCCAGCAGCTTCCCCCCGGGAGCCAGCGTTTACGAGCAGTACTTC. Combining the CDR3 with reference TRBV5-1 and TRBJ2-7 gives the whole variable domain KAGVTQTPRYLIKTRGQQVTLSCSPISGHRSVSWYQQTPGQGLQFLFEYFSETQRNKGNFPGRFSGRQFSNSRSEMNVSTLELGDSALYLCASSFPPGASVYEQYFGPGTRLTVT.